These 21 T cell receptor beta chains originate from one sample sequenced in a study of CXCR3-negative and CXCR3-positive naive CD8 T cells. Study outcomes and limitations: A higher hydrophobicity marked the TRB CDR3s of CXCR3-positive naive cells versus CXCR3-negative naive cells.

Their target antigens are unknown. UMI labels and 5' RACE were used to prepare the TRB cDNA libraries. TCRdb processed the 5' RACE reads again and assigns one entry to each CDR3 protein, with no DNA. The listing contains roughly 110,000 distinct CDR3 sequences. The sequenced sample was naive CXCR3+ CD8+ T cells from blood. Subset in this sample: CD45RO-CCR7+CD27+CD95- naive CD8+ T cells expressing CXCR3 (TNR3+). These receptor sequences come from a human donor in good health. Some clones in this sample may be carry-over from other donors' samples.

CDR3 loop: CASSVFTGTGSYEQYF. The rearrangement joins TRBV25-1 to TRBJ2-7; lacking DNA, the TRBD1 call made by TCRdb goes unchecked. This CDR3 has 16 residues. CDR1 is MGHDK and CDR2 is SYGVNS in the germline V gene.

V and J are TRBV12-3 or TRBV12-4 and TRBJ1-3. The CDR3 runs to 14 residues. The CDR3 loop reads CASSFPGSGNTIYF.

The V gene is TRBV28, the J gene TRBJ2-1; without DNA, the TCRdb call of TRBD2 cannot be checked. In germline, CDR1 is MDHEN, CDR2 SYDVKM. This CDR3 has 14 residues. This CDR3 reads CAAGRGSSYNEQFF.

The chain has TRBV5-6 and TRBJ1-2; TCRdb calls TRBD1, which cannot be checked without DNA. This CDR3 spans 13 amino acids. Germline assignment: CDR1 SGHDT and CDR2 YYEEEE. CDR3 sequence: CASSSGTFYGYTF.

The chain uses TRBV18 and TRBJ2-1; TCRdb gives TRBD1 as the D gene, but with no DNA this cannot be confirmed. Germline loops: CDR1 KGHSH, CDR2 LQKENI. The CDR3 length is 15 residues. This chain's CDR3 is CASSLTGGASNEQFF.

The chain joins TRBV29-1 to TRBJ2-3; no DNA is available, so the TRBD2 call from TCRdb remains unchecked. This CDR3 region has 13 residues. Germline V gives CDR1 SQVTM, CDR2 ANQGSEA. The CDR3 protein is CSVPGEGTDTQYF.

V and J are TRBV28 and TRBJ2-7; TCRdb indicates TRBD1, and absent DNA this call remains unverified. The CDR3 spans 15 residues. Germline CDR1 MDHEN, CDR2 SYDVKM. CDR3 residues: CASSPRQGPTYEQYF.

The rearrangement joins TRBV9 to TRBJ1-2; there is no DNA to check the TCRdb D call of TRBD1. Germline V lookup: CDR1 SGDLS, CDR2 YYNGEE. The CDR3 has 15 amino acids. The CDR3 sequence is CASSPTRDPIYGYTF.

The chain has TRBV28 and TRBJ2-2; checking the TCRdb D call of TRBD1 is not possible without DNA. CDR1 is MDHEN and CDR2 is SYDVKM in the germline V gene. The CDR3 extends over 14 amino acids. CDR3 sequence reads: CASRDSDSTGELFF.

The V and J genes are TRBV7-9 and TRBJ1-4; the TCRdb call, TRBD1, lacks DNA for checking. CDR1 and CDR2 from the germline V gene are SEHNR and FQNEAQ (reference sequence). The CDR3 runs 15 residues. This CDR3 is CASSPWDRDNEKLFF.

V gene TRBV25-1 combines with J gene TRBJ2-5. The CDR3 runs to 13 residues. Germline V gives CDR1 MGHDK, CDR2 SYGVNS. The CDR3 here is CASSESVQETQYF.

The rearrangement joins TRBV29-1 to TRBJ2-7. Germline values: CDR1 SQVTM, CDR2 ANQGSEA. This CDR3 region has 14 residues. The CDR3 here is CSVEDPGSSYEQYF.

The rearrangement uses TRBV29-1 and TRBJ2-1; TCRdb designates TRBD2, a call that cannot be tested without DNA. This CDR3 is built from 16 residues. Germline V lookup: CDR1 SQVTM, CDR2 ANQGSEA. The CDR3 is CSVQGTSGGASNEQFF.

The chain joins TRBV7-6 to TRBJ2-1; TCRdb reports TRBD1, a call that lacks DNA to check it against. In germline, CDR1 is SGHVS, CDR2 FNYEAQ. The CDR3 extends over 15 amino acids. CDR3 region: CASSLAGGTYNEQFF.

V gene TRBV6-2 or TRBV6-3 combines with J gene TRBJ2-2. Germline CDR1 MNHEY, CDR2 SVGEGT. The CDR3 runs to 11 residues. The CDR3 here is CASTYTGELFF.

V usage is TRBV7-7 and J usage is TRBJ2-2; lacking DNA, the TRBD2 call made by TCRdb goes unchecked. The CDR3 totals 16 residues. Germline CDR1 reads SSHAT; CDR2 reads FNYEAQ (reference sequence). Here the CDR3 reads CASSQSGGAITGELFF.

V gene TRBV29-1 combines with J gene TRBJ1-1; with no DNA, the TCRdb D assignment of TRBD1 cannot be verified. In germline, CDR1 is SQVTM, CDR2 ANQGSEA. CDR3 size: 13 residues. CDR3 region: CSGVIRDSTEAFF.

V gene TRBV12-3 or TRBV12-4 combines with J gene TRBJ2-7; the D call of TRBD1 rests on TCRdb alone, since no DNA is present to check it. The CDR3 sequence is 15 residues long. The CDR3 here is CASKGVSAGSYEQYF.

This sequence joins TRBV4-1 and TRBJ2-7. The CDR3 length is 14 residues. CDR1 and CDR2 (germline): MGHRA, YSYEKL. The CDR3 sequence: CASSQEVGFNEQYF.

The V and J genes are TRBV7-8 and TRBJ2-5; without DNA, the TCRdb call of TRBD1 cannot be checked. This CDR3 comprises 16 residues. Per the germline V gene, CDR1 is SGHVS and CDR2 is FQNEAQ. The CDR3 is CASRFGGQTYQETQYF.

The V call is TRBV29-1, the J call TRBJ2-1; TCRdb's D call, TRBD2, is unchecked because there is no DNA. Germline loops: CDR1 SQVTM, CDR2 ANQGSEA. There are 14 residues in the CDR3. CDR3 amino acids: CSVDPLAGNNEQFF.